This T cell receptor beta chain emerged from a study of CD8+ T cells in alopecia areata. Trimming took off 0 bases at V and 2 bases at J, with 11 bases between the two ends. Per germline, CDR1 SQVTM and CDR2 ANQGSEA. This CDR3 region has 14 residues. RNA was extracted and reverse transcribed into cDNA as the sequencing template. Clones were sequenced by immunoSEQ multiplex PCR, and TCRdb holds only the in-frame ones, with some missing. The table includes about 150,000 clones, about 60% detected once. The origin of this receptor is a human donor with alopecia areata. The chain links TRBV29-1 to TRBJ2-7, with TRBD1 as a possible D gene (6 bases). Sample: CD4+ T cells sorted from blood, taken at week 0. CDR3 residues: CSVEDQQGPYEQYF. DNA for the CDR3: TGCAGCGTTGAAGATCAACAGGGTCCCTACGAGCAGTACTTC.